These 5 T cell receptor beta chains share one sample of origin, sequenced in a study of CD8 T cells in ankylosing spondylitis. TCRdb independently ran MiXCR on the 5' RACE reads; one entry per CDR3 protein. The repertoire has a few hundred thousand distinct CDR3 sequences, 9.5% to 15% of them found once; the top ten carry approximately 7%. The antigens for these receptors are not known. Overall study results and limits: Seemingly characteristic of ankylosing spondylitis blood was a TCR beta motif consisting of 7 or 8 highly homologous variants.

Sequenced input: blood, either unsorted or a sorted T cell fraction (not recorded which). These TCRs come from a male donor with ankylosing spondylitis.

The J gene is TRBJ2-3, the V gene TRBV7-2; 8 nucleotides agree with TRBD1. Germline V CDR1 and CDR2: SGHTA, FQGNSA. Trimming at V came to 5 bases and at J to 6 bases, leaving 7 bases not matched to a gene. CDR3 length: 14 amino acids. CDR3 nucleotides: TGTGCCAGCAGCCAGGACAGGGCGGAGGATACGCAGTATTTT. This encodes CASSQDRAEDTQYF.

The sample holds a few counts of this clonotype. This chain joins TRBV5-1 and TRBJ1-6; 11 bases fit TRBD1. With 4 bases clipped from V and 9 bases from J, the junction kept 6 bases outside the gene matches. CDR1 and CDR2 from the germline V gene are SGHRS and YFSETQ. The CDR3 runs 15 residues. The CDR3 DNA reads as TGCGCCAGCAGCAGTGGACAGGGGGCGAGTTCACCCCTCCACTTT. This translates into CASSSGQGASSPLHF.

This chain connects TRBV5-5 to TRBJ1-1, with 8 bases lining up with TRBD1. This CDR3 is built from 13 residues. V shed 4 bases, J shed 11 bases, and the junction held 10 bases outside the gene matches. Germline values: CDR1 SGHKS, CDR2 YYEKEE (reference sequence). As DNA, the CDR3 is TGTGCCAGCAGCCTTCCAGGGGGCGGATCGGCTTTCTTT. Residues: CASSLPGGGSAFF.

This clonotype was seen at least ten times. The chain has TRBV5-1 and TRBJ1-6; TRBD1 is a possible D gene (5 bases). The CDR3 is 12 residues long. Germline loops: CDR1 SGHRS, CDR2 YFSETQ. The germline V and J ends were trimmed by 4 bases and 12 bases, with 11 bases remaining between them. The DNA for the CDR3 is TGCGCCAGCAGCCCAGAGGGGAAACCCCTCCACTTT. Translating it yields CASSPEGKPLHF.

This clonotype showed up many times. The chain is built from TRBV6-2 or TRBV6-3 and TRBJ1-5, with D possibly being TRBD1 (5 bases). Trimming removed 0 bases from V and 3 bases from J, with 6 bases in between. Per germline, CDR1 MNHEY and CDR2 SVGEGT. This CDR3 spans 14 amino acids. The CDR3 DNA reads TGTGCCAGCAGTTACTCAGGGGACAATCAGCCCCAGCATTTT. The encoded protein is CASSYSGDNQPQHF.